This record covers a single T cell receptor (beta chain). This CDR3 is built from 16 residues. The trim removed 1 base at V and 6 bases at J, leaving 7 bases unmatched. Germline V CDR1 and CDR2: SGHDT, YYEEEE. These data are taken from a study of blood T cell repertoires in COVID-19. About the research overall: T cells, B-cell-depleted T cells, or PBMCs supplied cDNA or gDNA.

Participants' reported clinical history set cohort assignment. Authors' analysis steps: Amplified reference gene primers provided the basis for estimating nucleated cell counts. The assay was immunoSEQ multiplex PCR, and TCRdb's table has in-frame clones only and misses some. The D gene and trimming were derived from the DNA, and the V and J assignments and clone size from that table. The sample lists roughly 400,000 clones; approximately 87% were seen once. The receptor was derived from a woman between 45 and 60 years old who had recovered from COVID-19. The genes are TRBV5-6 and TRBJ2-1; 10 bases fit TRBD2. Sequencing was carried out using PBMCs or T cells enriched from blood (not recorded which). The CDR3 sequence is CASSLRSGGWGNEQFF. The CDR3 DNA is TGTGCCAGCAGCTTGCGTAGCGGGGGGTGGGGCAATGAGCAGTTCTTC. The full variable domain, its missing parts supplied by reference TRBV5-6 and TRBJ2-1, is DAGVTQSPTHLIKTRGQQVTLRCSPKSGHDTVSWYQQALGQGPQFIFQYYEEEERQRGNFPDRFSGHQFPNYSSELNVNALLLGDSALYLCASSLRSGGWGNEQFFGPGTRLTVL.